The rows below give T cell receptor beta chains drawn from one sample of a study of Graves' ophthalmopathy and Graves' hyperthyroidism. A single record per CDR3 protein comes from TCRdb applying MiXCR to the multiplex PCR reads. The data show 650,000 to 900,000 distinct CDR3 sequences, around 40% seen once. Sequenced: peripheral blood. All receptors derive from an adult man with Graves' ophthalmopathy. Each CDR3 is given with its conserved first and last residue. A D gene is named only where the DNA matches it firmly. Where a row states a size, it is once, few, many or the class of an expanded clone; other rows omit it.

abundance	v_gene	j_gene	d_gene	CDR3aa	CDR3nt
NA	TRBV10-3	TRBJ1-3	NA	CAISAGPGNTIYF	TGTGCCATCAGTGCCGGGCCGGGAAACACCATATATTTT
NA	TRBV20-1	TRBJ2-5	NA	CSAGEEGLGETQYF	TGCAGTGCTGGGGAAGAGGGGCTTGGGGAGACCCAGTACTTC
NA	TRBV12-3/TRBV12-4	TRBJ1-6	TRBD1	CASSRTGPNSPLHF	TGTGCCAGCAGTCGGACAGGGCCCAATTCACCCCTCCACTTT
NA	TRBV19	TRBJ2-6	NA	CASSIGGQGANVLTF	TGTGCCAGTAGTATCGGTGGACAGGGGGCCAACGTCCTGACTTTC
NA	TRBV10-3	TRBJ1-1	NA	CASSRSTGYTEAFF	TGTGCCAGCAGTCGATCCACGGGGTACACTGAAGCTTTCTTT
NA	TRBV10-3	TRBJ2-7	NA	CASSRTSEEQYF	TGTGCCAGCAGTAGGACCAGCGAAGAGCAGTACTTC
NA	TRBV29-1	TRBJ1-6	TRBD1	CSFSAGTANSPLHF	TGCAGCTTCTCTGCAGGGACAGCTAATTCACCCCTCCACTTT
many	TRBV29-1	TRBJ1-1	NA	CSVLGQNTEAFF	TGCAGCGTATTGGGACAGAACACTGAAGCTTTCTTT
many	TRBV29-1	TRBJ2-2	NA	CSVEGGNTGELFF	TGCAGCGTGGAGGGAGGGAACACCGGGGAGCTGTTTTTT
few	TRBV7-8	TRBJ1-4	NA	CASSLSIPATNEKLFF	TGTGCCAGCAGCTTATCAATCCCTGCAACTAATGAAAAACTGTTTTTT
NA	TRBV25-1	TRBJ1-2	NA	CASSHGSGLGYTF	TGTGCCAGCAGCCACGGGTCCGGGCTTGGCTACACCTTC
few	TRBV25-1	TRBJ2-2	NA	CASSAGAPTGELFF	TGTGCCAGCAGCGCGGGGGCGCCCACCGGGGAGCTGTTTTTT
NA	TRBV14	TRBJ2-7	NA	CASSPIRATYEQYF	TGTGCCAGCAGCCCGATTAGGGCGACCTACGAGCAGTACTTC
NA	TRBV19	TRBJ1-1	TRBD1	CASTYSSDRLNTEAFF	TGTGCCAGTACCTACTCTTCGGACAGGTTGAACACTGAAGCTTTCTTT
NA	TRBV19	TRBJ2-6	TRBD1	CASSPDRDGANVLTF	TGTGCCAGTAGTCCGGACAGGGATGGGGCCAACGTCCTGACTTTC
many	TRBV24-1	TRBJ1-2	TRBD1	CATSQGQSYGYTF	TGTGCCACCAGTCAGGGACAGAGTTATGGCTACACCTTC